This T cell receptor beta chain was identified during a study of radiation and T cells in renal cell carcinoma. This clone is judged medium-sized. Assay: immunoSEQ multiplex PCR; the TCRdb copy retains only in-frame clones and omits some. The table records more than 10,000 clones, nearly 60% of them present only once. Noted treatment: treatment-naive control, cytoreductive nephrectomy. Treatment-naive patients without radiation supplied the control tumors at nephrectomy. This specimen was tumor tissue, taken from a patient whose treatment was nephrectomy without radiotherapy. The receptor was isolated from a man aged 40-49 years with renal cell carcinoma.

The CDR3 protein is CASSRDREQPQHF. The CDR3 nucleotides read TGTGCCAGCTCCCGGGACAGGGAACAGCCCCAGCATTTT. The rearrangement uses TRBV18 and TRBJ1-5, with TRBD1 matching 9 bases. Germline values: CDR1 KGHSH, CDR2 LQKENI. The CDR3 runs 13 residues. V lost 6 bases, J lost 7 bases, and 4 bases stayed unmatched.